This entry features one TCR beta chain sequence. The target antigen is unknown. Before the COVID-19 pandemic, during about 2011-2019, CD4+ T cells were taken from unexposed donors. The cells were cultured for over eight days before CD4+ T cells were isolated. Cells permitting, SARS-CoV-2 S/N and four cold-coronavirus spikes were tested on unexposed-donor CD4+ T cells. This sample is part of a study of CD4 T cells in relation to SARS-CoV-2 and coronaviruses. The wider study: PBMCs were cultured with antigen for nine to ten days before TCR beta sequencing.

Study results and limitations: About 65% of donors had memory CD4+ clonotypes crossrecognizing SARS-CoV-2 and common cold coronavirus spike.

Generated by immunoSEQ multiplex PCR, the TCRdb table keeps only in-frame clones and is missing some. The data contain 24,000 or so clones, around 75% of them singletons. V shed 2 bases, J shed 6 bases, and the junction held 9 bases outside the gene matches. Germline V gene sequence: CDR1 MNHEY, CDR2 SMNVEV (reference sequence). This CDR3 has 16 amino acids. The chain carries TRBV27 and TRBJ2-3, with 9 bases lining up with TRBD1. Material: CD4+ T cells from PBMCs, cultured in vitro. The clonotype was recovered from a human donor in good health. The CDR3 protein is CASSLEPGQGLDTQYF. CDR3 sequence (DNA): TGTGCCAGCAGTTTAGAACCCGGACAGGGGCTGGATACGCAGTATTTT.